The 11 T cell receptor beta chains below all came from one sample that was sequenced in a study of glioma-infiltrating T cells after dendritic cell vaccination. Documented time point: after dendritic cell vaccination, including at tumor progression/relapse. Sequenced by immunoSEQ multiplex PCR; TCRdb stores in-frame clones only, minus some. This sample has roughly 85,000 clones, with 75% to 90% found just once. Sample: blood, taken after dendritic cell vaccination. The receptors stem from a human donor with glioblastoma.

V is TRBV10-3 and J is TRBJ1-1; D unclear. V dropped 6 bases and J dropped 1 base, with 12 bases sitting between them. The CDR3 extends over 14 amino acids. Germline V gives CDR1 ENHRY, CDR2 SYGVKD. The CDR3 sequence: CAISAATENTEAFF. In nucleotides, the CDR3 is TGTGCCATCAGCGCCGCGACTGAGAACACTGAAGCTTTCTTT.

CDR3 sequence (DNA): TGTGCCAGCAGCGTAAGCGTGGGCACCGGGGAGCTGTTTTTT. Translating gives CASSVSVGTGELFF. This chain joins TRBV9 and TRBJ2-2; D remains unclear. The CDR3 is 14 amino acids. V lost 1 base and J lost 4, with 8 bases in between. Germline V gene lookup returns CDR1 SGDLS and CDR2 YYNGEE.

The genes are TRBV6-1 and TRBJ2-2; unclear D gene. The CDR3 runs 12 residues. Germline lookup yields CDR1 MNHNS and CDR2 SASEGT. V was cut by 3 bases and J by 5 bases, with 4 bases left in between. As DNA, the CDR3 is TGTGCCAGCAGTGACCAGACCGGGGAGCTGTTTTTT. Its translation: CASSDQTGELFF.

The chain couples TRBV9 to TRBJ1-2, with TRBD1 identical over 7 bases. The CDR3 loop spans 15 amino acids. In germline, CDR1 is SGDLS, CDR2 YYNGEE. V lost 0 bases, J lost 1 base, and 3 bases stayed unmatched. For the CDR3, the DNA is TGTGCCAGCAGCGTAGGGTCAGGGGGTAACTATGGCTACACCTTC. Amino acid sequence: CASSVGSGGNYGYTF.

The V gene is TRBV30, the J gene TRBJ2-2; the match to TRBD2 covers 8 bases. Unmatched junction bases numbered 4, after V lost 1 base and J lost 0 bases. The CDR3 length is 16 residues. The germline CDR1 and CDR2 sequences are GTSNPN and SVGIG (reference sequence). CDR3: CAWSGRGGSNTGELFF. For the CDR3, the DNA is TGTGCCTGGAGTGGCCGGGGGGGATCGAACACCGGGGAGCTGTTTTTT.

The V gene is TRBV28, the J gene TRBJ2-7; D might be TRBD1 (5 bases). The V end lost 3 bases, the J end lost 1 base, and 25 bases lay between the germline ends. CDR1 is MDHEN, CDR2 SYDVKM, per germline. The CDR3 runs 19 residues. CDR3 nucleotide sequence: TGTGCCAGCAGTTTCCACCAATTAAGCCAGGGTTTCCTGTCCTACGAGCAGTACTTC. This codes for CASSFHQLSQGFLSYEQYF.

The chain has TRBV7-3 and TRBJ2-2, with 11 bases that match TRBD1. Unmatched junction bases numbered 6, after V lost 4 bases and J lost 2 bases. Germline V lookup: CDR1 SGHTA, CDR2 FQGTGA. CDR3 length: 17 residues. Here the CDR3 DNA reads TGTGCCAGCAGCTCCCGGACAGGGGGCACAAACACCGGGGAGCTGTTTTTT. Its protein product is CASSSRTGGTNTGELFF.

V usage is TRBV4-3 and J usage is TRBJ1-1; possibly TRBD1 for D (6 bases). The V and J ends lost 0 bases and 4 bases respectively, with 24 bases between them. The germline V gene encodes CDR1 LGHNA and CDR2 YSLEER. This CDR3 is 19 amino acids long. The CDR3 here is CASSQDAGGRFGPGTEAFF. DNA of the CDR3: TGCGCCAGCAGCCAAGATGCGGGGGGGCGCTTCGGACCCGGCACTGAAGCTTTCTTT.

The V and J genes are TRBV14 and TRBJ1-3; D not certain. The CDR3 runs to 16 residues. Germline V gene data show CDR1 as SGHDN and CDR2 as FVKESK. The germline V and J ends were trimmed by 6 bases and 0 bases, with 15 bases remaining between them. The CDR3 DNA follows: TGTGCCAGCAGAATTGGCCGGGGTTACTCTGGAAACACCATATATTTT. It encodes CASRIGRGYSGNTIYF. Full variable domain (rest looked up from reference TRBV14 and TRBJ1-3): EAGVTQFPSHSVIEKGQTVTLRCDPISGHDNLYWYRRVMGKEIKFLLHFVKESKQDESGMPNNRFLAERTGGTYSTLKVQPAELEDSGVYFCASRIGRGYSGNTIYFGEGSWLTVV.

V and J are TRBV7-9 and TRBJ2-5; 9 nucleotides line up with TRBD1. V shed 0 bases, J shed 5 bases, and the junction held 10 bases outside the gene matches. Germline V gene sequence: CDR1 SEHNR, CDR2 FQNEAQ (reference sequence). CDR3 size: 17 residues. The CDR3 sequence: CASSLARDRANRETQYF. CDR3 DNA: TGTGCCAGCAGCTTAGCCCGGGACAGGGCAAATCGGGAGACCCAGTACTTC.

The chain combines TRBV4-1 with TRBJ1-1; D remains ambiguous. Per the germline V gene, CDR1 is MGHRA and CDR2 is YSYEKL. The CDR3 extends over 13 amino acids. V lost 4 bases and J 6 bases, leaving 12 bases between the germline ends. The CDR3: CASSRKPDSEAFF. The CDR3 nucleotides are TGCGCCAGCAGCCGAAAGCCCGACTCTGAAGCTTTCTTT.